The clone carrying this T cell receptor beta chain was recorded at least ten times. This specimen comes from a study of T-cell reconstitution after alpha-beta-depleted transplantation in children. TCRbeta library preparation incorporated unique molecular identifiers. MiXCR, run by TCRdb on the PCR reads, gives a single entry per CDR3 protein. The sample yields a few hundred thousand distinct CDR3 sequences, 10% seen once. Trimming cost V 5 bases and J 3 bases; bases outside gene matches: 4. The CDR3 has 15 amino acids. Germline V gene sequence: CDR1 SGHRS, CDR2 YFSETQ. The sequence came from a human donor who donated a stem cell graft to a child with acute lymphoblastic leukemia. The sample here was PBMCs from the stem cell graft donor, taken from the stem cell graft. The chain carries TRBV5-1 and TRBJ2-7; 14 bases align to TRBD2. For the CDR3, the DNA is TGCGCCAGCAGACCTGGACTAGCGGGAGGCTACGAGCAGTACTTC. Translating gives CASRPGLAGGYEQYF.